A single sample is the source of the 9 T cell receptor beta chains below, sequenced in a study of cytotoxic CD8 clonotypes in ibrutinib-treated CLL (dated by TCRdb to the early 2020s). The library was made by the immunoSEQ multiplex PCR assay. What TCRdb holds here is the immuneACCESS table cut down to in-frame rearrangements. Part of the clones is not present; checked against another copy, under half of the missing clones reflect an unresolved V gene, and the others are unexplained. This sample gives roughly 190,000 clones in total; over 60% of them show up just once. Under 15% of the sample rests with the top ten. Sample time point, as interpreted from the label and publication: approximately 25 months on ibrutinib. This material consisted of PBMCs, taken after 24 months of ibrutinib treatment. These receptors all stem from a human donor with chronic lymphocytic leukemia.

This clone was observed a few times. This sequence joins TRBV30 and TRBJ2-7; D ambiguous. V lost 1 base to trimming and J lost 6 bases, with 7 bases between them. CDR1 GTSNPN and CDR2 SVGIG come from the germline V gene (reference sequence). The CDR3 contains 11 residues. DNA of the CDR3: TGTGCCTGGAGTGCCTCAATCGAGCAGTACTTC. It codes for CAWSASIEQYF.

The chain has TRBV27 and TRBJ2-1, with D possibly matching TRBD2 (7 bases). V gave up 3 bases and J gave up 7 bases, with 10 bases separating them. The CDR3 length is 13 residues. Looked up from germline, CDR1 is MNHEY and CDR2 is SMNVEV (reference sequence). The CDR3 DNA sequence: TGTGCCAGCAGTTTCGGGGGGCTTAATGAGCAGTTCTTC. The encoded protein is CASSFGGLNEQFF.

The V call is TRBV30, the J call TRBJ1-2; 8 bases align to TRBD1. Per the germline V gene, CDR1 is GTSNPN and CDR2 is SVGIG (reference sequence). The V and J ends lost 2 bases and 4 bases, in that order; junction bases with no gene match: 6. CDR3 size: 14 residues. The CDR3 spells CAWSRGQEFYGYTF. The CDR3, as DNA: TGTGCCTGGAGTAGGGGACAGGAGTTCTATGGCTACACCTTC.

The rearrangement links TRBV4-1 to TRBJ2-7; TRBD2 aligns across 8 bases. With V trimmed by 4 bases and J by 3 bases, 8 bases remained unmatched. CDR3 length: 15 amino acids. The germline V gene encodes CDR1 MGHRA and CDR2 YSYEKL. The CDR3 sequence is CASSLSGRGVYEQYF. The CDR3 nucleotides read TGCGCCAGCAGCCTAAGCGGGAGAGGGGTCTACGAGCAGTACTTC.

V is TRBV28 and J is TRBJ2-1, with a tentative D call TRBD2 (6 bases). V was shortened by 8 bases and J by 4 bases, with 12 bases between the two germline ends. There are 13 residues in the CDR3. Germline CDR1 and CDR2: MDHEN and SYDVKM. This CDR3 reads CASCSGTYNEQFF. CDR3 coding DNA: TGTGCCAGCTGTAGCGGAACTTACAATGAGCAGTTCTTC.

This clone was picked up a small number of times. This sequence joins TRBV4-2 and TRBJ2-3, with 8 bases aligning to TRBD2. V shed 0 bases and J 6 bases; nucleotides not matched to a gene: 11. The germline gives CDR1 LGHNA, CDR2 YNFKEQ. The CDR3 is 17 amino acids. CDR3 region: CASSQEEGLDFFDTQYF. Written as DNA, the CDR3 is TGTGCCAGCAGCCAAGAAGAGGGACTAGATTTTTTCGATACGCAGTATTTT.

The genes are TRBV11-2 and TRBJ2-7, with TRBD1 identical over 11 bases. The CDR3 has 15 amino acids. V was clipped by 5 bases and J by 3 bases; unmatched bases: 6. Germline assignment: CDR1 SGHAT and CDR2 FQNNGV. CDR3: CASSPQGTGGYEQYF. In nucleotides, the CDR3 is TGTGCCAGCAGCCCTCAGGGGACAGGGGGCTACGAGCAGTACTTC.

This clone occurred a few times. The chain recombines TRBV7-2 with TRBJ2-1; D call uncertain. V was trimmed by 1 base and J by 7 bases, leaving 8 bases between them. This CDR3 spans 13 amino acids. CDR1 is SGHTA and CDR2 is FQGNSA in the germline V gene. This CDR3 is CASSLGQNNEQFF. CDR3 nucleotides: TGTGCCAGCAGCTTAGGTCAGAATAATGAGCAGTTCTTC.

V usage is TRBV29-1 and J usage is TRBJ1-1; D is ambiguous. The CDR3 is 13 amino acids. With 0 bases removed from V and 5 bases from J, the gap between germline ends came to 10 bases. In germline, CDR1 is SQVTM, CDR2 ANQGSEA. The CDR3 region has the DNA TGCAGCGTTGAAGAGGGAAGACATACTGAAGCTTTCTTT. Amino acid sequence: CSVEEGRHTEAFF.